This passage covers 8 T cell receptor beta chains from one sample sequenced in a study of CD8+CD57+ T cells in acquired aplastic anemia. Researchers used genomic DNA as the template to profile TCR beta VDJ and CDR3. Each CDR3 protein is one row after TCRdb ran MiXCR on the reads. The table has 150,000 to 180,000 distinct CDR3 sequences, roughly 49% seen once. Those patients picked for sequencing had displayed CD8+CD57+ cell expansion on flow cytometry. Sequencing was carried out using sorted CD4+, CD8+, or CD8+CD57+ T cells (not recorded which) from PBMCs. The source of these receptors is a human donor with aplastic anemia.

This clonotype was seen just once. This chain links TRBV10-2 with TRBJ1-1, with 9 bases that match TRBD1. The ends lost 1 base at V and 4 bases at J; junction bases unmatched: 4. The CDR3 sequence is 15 residues long. Germline loops: CDR1 WSHSY, CDR2 SAAADI. This CDR3 is CASSEWDRAGTEAFF. CDR3 coding DNA: TGCGCCAGCAGTGAGTGGGACAGGGCGGGCACTGAAGCTTTCTTT.

The chain employs TRBV10-3 and TRBJ1-2; D remains ambiguous. Trimming cost V 7 bases and J 3 bases, with 15 bases left between them. Germline loops: CDR1 ENHRY, CDR2 SYGVKD. The CDR3 runs 14 residues. The CDR3 spells CAITQASVDYGYTF. Written as DNA, the CDR3 is TGTGCCATCACCCAGGCCTCAGTGGACTATGGCTACACCTTC.

J is TRBJ2-7 and V is TRBV20-1, with TRBD2 matching over 10 bases. J was trimmed by 7 bases and V by 3 bases; bases with no gene match: 12. The germline V gene has CDR1 DFQATT and CDR2 SNEGSKA (reference sequence). CDR3 length equals 15 residues. The CDR3 DNA sequence: TGCAGTGCTAGGGCCAGCGGGAGGGCCTCGAGTGAGCAGTACTTC. This encodes CSARASGRASSEQYF.

V is TRBV11-2 and J is TRBJ2-1; D is ambiguous. Trimming left V 4 bases short and J 0 bases short, with 16 bases between. CDR1 and CDR2 from the germline V gene are SGHAT and FQNNGV. This CDR3 spans 17 amino acids. CDR3 region: CASSSHGPTSSYNEQFF. DNA of the CDR3: TGTGCCAGCAGCTCGCACGGACCCACGAGCTCCTACAATGAGCAGTTCTTC.

This clonotype was counted at least ten times. The chain is built from TRBV19 and TRBJ1-1, with D hard to call. The CDR3 covers 15 residues. V was cut by 0 bases and J by 4 bases, with 12 bases left in between. CDR1 and CDR2 (germline): LNHDA, SQIVND (reference sequence). CDR3 bases: TGTGCCAGTAGTATAGATGGGAACGTGGGCACTGAAGCTTTCTTT. Translated, it gives CASSIDGNVGTEAFF.

This clonotype occurred many times. The chain joins TRBV29-1 to TRBJ2-7, with D perhaps TRBD1 (5 bases). The CDR3 runs to 13 residues. The germline V gene has CDR1 SQVTM and CDR2 ANQGSEA. Trimming stripped 1 base from V and 1 base from J, with 8 bases between. This chain's CDR3 is CSVEGHRSYEQYF. Here the CDR3 DNA reads TGCAGCGTTGAAGGGCACAGGTCCTACGAGCAGTACTTC.

The V and J genes are TRBV7-6 and TRBJ1-1; no definite D call. CDR3 length: 13 amino acids. The germline V and J ends were trimmed by 3 bases and 2 bases, with 7 bases remaining between them. The germline V gene encodes CDR1 SGHVS and CDR2 FNYEAQ. This CDR3 reads CASSLSENTEAFF. CDR3 bases: TGTGCCAGCAGCTTGTCAGAAAACACTGAAGCTTTCTTT.

This clonotype was observed many times. The chain couples TRBV9 to TRBJ2-7; the D is unclear. The CDR3 length is 15 residues. Trimming cost V 3 bases and J 3 bases, with 16 bases left between them. Germline CDR1 and CDR2: SGDLS and YYNGEE. The CDR3, as DNA: TGTGCCAGCAGCGCGTGGGAATCTCCTAGCTACGAGCAGTACTTC. It codes for CASSAWESPSYEQYF. The full variable domain, completed using reference TRBV9 and TRBJ2-7, is DSGVTQTPKHLITATGQRVTLRCSPRSGDLSVYWYQQSLDQGLQFLIQYYNGEERAKGNILERFSAQQFPDLHSELNLSSLELGDSALYFCASSAWESPSYEQYFGPGTRLTVT.